This entry concerns a single T cell receptor beta chain. The CDR3 length is 15 residues. CDR1 SGDLS and CDR2 YYNGEE come from the germline V gene. V was pared by 3 bases and J by 4 bases, with 7 bases of the junction left unmatched. The sample is drawn from a study of OX40 agonist ivuxolimab in advanced cancers. Profiling relied on immunoSEQ multiplex PCR, and the TCRdb table lists in-frame clones only, not all of them. Here the sample spans fewer than 35,000 clones, over 85% being singletons. Patients were ruled out by autoimmune disease history or systemic immunosuppression. The origin of this receptor is an adult with an advanced solid tumor such as melanoma, head and neck, liver or kidney cancer. This chain connects TRBV9 to TRBJ2-7; TRBD2 matches 10 bases. The sample in question was CD4+ or CD8+ T cells sorted from blood, obtained in a trial of the OX40 agonist ivuxolimab. CDR3 protein: CASSAGIAGGYEQYF. CDR3 in DNA: TGTGCCAGCAGCGCGGGGATAGCGGGAGGTTACGAGCAGTACTTC.